These T cell receptor beta chains were read from a single sample in a study of glioma-infiltrating T cells. TCRdb reprocessed the multiplex PCR reads with MiXCR, giving one entry per CDR3 protein. The sample consists of approximately 140,000 distinct CDR3 sequences, about 22% of them appearing once. Sequencing was performed on glioma tissue, nonneoplastic brain tissue, or PBMCs (not recorded which). All receptors derive from a human donor with low-grade glioma or glioblastoma, undergoing nonglioma brain surgery, or in good health (not recorded which). Each CDR3 is given with its conserved first and last residue. Each record gives: clone size, V gene, J gene, D gene, CDR3 DNA, CDR3 protein. A D gene is named only where the DNA matches it firmly. The listing skips clone size in some rows; elsewhere it reads once, few, many or a size class.

clone size: .; V gene: TRBV2; J gene: TRBJ1-6; D gene: TRBD1; CDR3 DNA: TGTGCCAGCAGCGGGGGACAGGGAAACCGCAATTCACCCCTCCACTTT; CDR3 protein: CASSGGQGNRNSPLHF
clone size: .; V gene: TRBV29-1; J gene: TRBJ1-2; D gene: .; CDR3 DNA: TGCAGCGGGGAGCGACAGGAGGTTAATGGCTACACCTTC; CDR3 protein: CSGERQEVNGYTF
clone size: .; V gene: TRBV7-9; J gene: TRBJ1-1; D gene: .; CDR3 DNA: TGTGCCAGCAGCCATCGGCCACGGAACACTGAAGCTTTCTTT; CDR3 protein: CASSHRPRNTEAFF
clone size: .; V gene: TRBV3-1; J gene: TRBJ1-1; D gene: .; CDR3 DNA: TGTGCCAGCAGCCATGATGGGGGGACTTTCTTT; CDR3 protein: CASSHDGGTFF
clone size: few; V gene: TRBV2; J gene: TRBJ1-5; D gene: .; CDR3 DNA: TGTGCCAGCAGTGAGGAGCTTCGGGGTTTGGGGCAGCCCCAGCATTTT; CDR3 protein: CASSEELRGLGQPQHF
clone size: .; V gene: TRBV4-1; J gene: TRBJ1-6; D gene: TRBD1; CDR3 DNA: TGCGCCAGCAGCCAAGATCCCGGGACAGGGGGATCACCCCTCCACTTT; CDR3 protein: CASSQDPGTGGSPLHF
clone size: once; V gene: TRBV20-1; J gene: TRBJ2-5; D gene: .; CDR3 DNA: TGCAGTGCTAGAGACCACAGGGTGGGGCAAGAGACCCAGTACTTC; CDR3 protein: CSARDHRVGQETQYF
clone size: few; V gene: TRBV9; J gene: TRBJ1-1; D gene: .; CDR3 DNA: TGTGCCAGCAGCGTACAGACAGTCATGAACACTGAAGCTTTCTTT; CDR3 protein: CASSVQTVMNTEAFF
clone size: .; V gene: TRBV2; J gene: TRBJ2-2; D gene: TRBD1; CDR3 DNA: TGTGCCATCTTCGGGACAGCTTCGAACACCGGGGAGCTGTTTTTT; CDR3 protein: CAIFGTASNTGELFF
clone size: .; V gene: TRBV7-9; J gene: TRBJ2-3; D gene: TRBD2; CDR3 DNA: TGTGCCAGCAGCAATAGCGGGGGGGCCAATACGCAGTATTTT; CDR3 protein: CASSNSGGANTQYF
clone size: many; V gene: TRBV27; J gene: TRBJ1-2; D gene: .; CDR3 DNA: TGTGCCAGCGGACCCAGGAGCCTGAACTATGGCTACACCTTC; CDR3 protein: CASGPRSLNYGYTF
clone size: many; V gene: TRBV27; J gene: TRBJ1-1; D gene: .; CDR3 DNA: TGTGCCAGCAGAGAGTGGAGAATAGACACTGAAGCTTTCTTT; CDR3 protein: CASREWRIDTEAFF
clone size: .; V gene: TRBV12-3/TRBV12-4; J gene: TRBJ1-1; D gene: TRBD1; CDR3 DNA: TGTGCCAGCACTCCCGGACAGGTTCGGCTGAACACTGAAGCTTTCTTT; CDR3 protein: CASTPGQVRLNTEAFF
clone size: .; V gene: TRBV3-1; J gene: TRBJ2-1; D gene: .; CDR3 DNA: TGTGCCAGCAGCCAGGAATTAGACAATGAGCGGTTCTTC; CDR3 protein: CASSQELDNERFF
clone size: few; V gene: TRBV7-2; J gene: TRBJ2-5; D gene: TRBD2; CDR3 DNA: TGTGCCAGCAGCCCCCAGAGCGGGGGGCAAGAGACCCAGTACTTC; CDR3 protein: CASSPQSGGQETQYF
clone size: .; V gene: TRBV2; J gene: TRBJ1-1; D gene: .; CDR3 DNA: TGTGCCATCAAGGGGGGAACCACTGAAGCTTTCTTT; CDR3 protein: CAIKGGTTEAFF